This TCR beta chain stems from a study of CD8 T cells in ankylosing spondylitis. The study's findings and limits: Matched ankylosing spondylitis synovial fluid reportedly showed significant enrichment of disease-linked clones.

Trimming cost V 4 bases and J 5 bases, with 15 bases left between them. CDR3 length: 15 residues. Per the germline V gene, CDR1 is MDHEN and CDR2 is SYDVKM. Each CDR3 protein gets one entry after TCRdb re-called the 5' RACE reads with MiXCR. The sample shows 300,000 to 400,000 distinct CDR3 sequences, roughly 22% of them seen only once. As for this clonotype: Antigen unknown.

The chain carries TRBV28 and TRBJ1-5, with a possible D match to TRBD1 (5 bases). The source is a male donor with ankylosing spondylitis or in good health (not recorded which). The source material was blood, either unsorted or a sorted T cell fraction (not recorded which). Written as DNA, the CDR3 is TGTGCCAGCAGTTCCGCCGGGGGGTTCGATCAGCCCCAGCATTTT. Encoded protein: CASSSAGGFDQPQHF.